The 18 T cell receptor beta chains listed next were all sequenced from one sample in a study of cytomegalovirus exposure and HLA in healthy donors. The study ran its PCR with 60 Vbeta and 13 Jbeta primers. Assay: immunoSEQ multiplex PCR; the TCRdb copy retains only in-frame clones and omits some. The table records 120,000 or so clones, about 71% of them present only once. Material for sequencing was PBMCs. The receptors derive from a woman in her fifties or sixties in good health and CMV-seronegative.

This clone was observed a few times. As DNA, the CDR3 is TGTGCCAGCAGCCATGGTGGGAACAGGGTAGATTATGGCTACACCTTC. Translation gives CASSHGGNRVDYGYTF. V usage is TRBV7-9 and J usage is TRBJ1-2, with D perhaps TRBD1 (6 bases). With 5 bases removed from V and 5 bases from J, the gap between germline ends came to 21 bases. The CDR3 sequence is 16 residues long. Germline-derived CDR1 and CDR2 are SEHNR and FQNEAQ (reference sequence).

The rearrangement joins TRBV28 to TRBJ1-3; 8 bases fit TRBD1. CDR1 MDHEN and CDR2 SYDVKM come from the germline V gene. This CDR3 has 15 amino acids. V shed 5 bases, J shed 2 bases, and the junction held 5 bases outside the gene matches. The CDR3 spells CASSRTGQAGNTIYF. CDR3 DNA: TGTGCCAGCAGTCGGACGGGACAGGCTGGAAACACCATATATTTT.

The chain has TRBV30 and TRBJ1-3, with 11 bases fitting TRBD1. The CDR3 length is 14 residues. J lost 7 bases, V lost 7 bases, and 9 bases had no gene match. CDR1 and CDR2 (germline): GTSNPN, SVGIG (reference sequence). CDR3 bases: TGTGCCTCGATGGTCGGGACAGGGGGGAACACCATATATTTT. Translation: CASMVGTGGNTIYF.

This chain connects TRBV5-4 to TRBJ2-7, with 8 bases matching TRBD1. J lost 2 bases, V lost 5 bases, and 6 bases had no gene match. Germline V gene data show CDR1 as SGHNT and CDR2 as YYREEE (reference sequence). This CDR3 is 14 amino acids long. The CDR3 region is CASRSQGVPYEQYF. The CDR3 DNA reads as TGTGCCAGCAGGTCACAGGGGGTCCCCTACGAGCAGTACTTC.

The chain couples TRBV4-3 to TRBJ2-5; D unresolved. Between the trimmed V and J ends, which lost 0 bases and 5 bases, there was a span of 10 bases. CDR1 is LGHNA, CDR2 YSLEER, per germline. CDR3 length equals 14 residues. The CDR3 spells CASSQERRGETQYF. For the CDR3, the DNA is TGCGCCAGCAGCCAAGAGAGACGAGGCGAGACCCAGTACTTC.

This clone was detected only a few times. V usage is TRBV30 and J usage is TRBJ2-7, with D possibly being TRBD2 (6 bases). Germline V lookup: CDR1 GTSNPN, CDR2 SVGIG (reference sequence). Trimming left V 5 bases short and J 7 bases short, with 9 bases between. CDR3 size: 10 residues. The CDR3 DNA sequence: TGTGCCTGGGGGAGGTGGGAGCAGTACTTC. Protein sequence: CAWGRWEQYF. Variable domain in full (rest from reference TRBV30 and TRBJ2-7): SQTIHQWPATLVQPVGSPLSLECTVEGTSNPNLYWYRQAAGRGLQLLFYSVGIGQISSEVPQNLSASRPQDRQFILSSKKLLLSDSGFYLCAWGRWEQYFGPGTRLTVT.

J is TRBJ1-5 and V is TRBV19; maybe TRBD1 (6 bases). CDR1 and CDR2 (germline): LNHDA, SQIVND (reference sequence). The germline V and J ends were trimmed by 8 bases and 7 bases, with 18 bases remaining between them. CDR3 size: 14 residues. The chain's CDR3 is CASQPGGGMQPQHF. DNA of the CDR3: TGTGCCAGTCAACCGGGAGGGGGTATGCAGCCCCAGCATTTT.

This chain links TRBV5-1 with TRBJ2-5, with D tentatively TRBD2 (5 bases). V was trimmed by 4 bases and J by 3 bases, leaving 13 bases between them. The germline CDR1 and CDR2 sequences are SGHRS and YFSETQ. The CDR3 is made up of 14 amino acids. The CDR3 protein is CASSPVEGEETQYF. The CDR3, as DNA: TGCGCCAGCAGCCCCGTAGAGGGCGAAGAGACCCAGTACTTC.

V and J are TRBV6-6 and TRBJ1-5, with 10 bases matching TRBD1. V lost 4 bases, J lost 5 bases, and 2 bases stayed unmatched. CDR3 length equals 14 residues. The germline V gene has CDR1 MNHNY and CDR2 SVGAGI (reference sequence). CDR3 sequence (DNA): TGTGCCAGCAGTTGGGACAGGGGAGATCAGCCCCAGCATTTT. The encoded protein is CASSWDRGDQPQHF.

The chain couples TRBV19 to TRBJ2-3; 8 bases agree with TRBD1. Unmatched junction bases numbered 9, after V lost 10 bases and J lost 3 bases. Germline CDR1 LNHDA, CDR2 SQIVND (reference sequence). This CDR3 comprises 14 residues. In nucleotides, the CDR3 is TGTGCCACTCGACAGGGGAGTGGGACAGATACGCAGTATTTT. Translated, it gives CATRQGSGTDTQYF.

The genes are TRBV7-2 and TRBJ2-7; 7 bases align to TRBD1. Trimming took 6 bases from V and 3 from J; bases not matched to a gene: 5. From germline, CDR1 is SGHTA and CDR2 FQGNSA. The CDR3 is 13 amino acids. The CDR3 nucleotides read TGTGCCAGCAGGACAGGGTCGGACTACGAGCAGTACTTC. As protein: CASRTGSDYEQYF.

This clone showed up just a few times. The V and J genes are TRBV27 and TRBJ2-1; 7 nucleotides match TRBD2. Germline V gene sequence: CDR1 MNHEY, CDR2 SMNVEV (reference sequence). The V gene end was trimmed by 3 bases and the J gene end by 14 bases; junction bases not matched to a gene: 7. This CDR3 comprises 12 residues. The CDR3 DNA reads as TGTGCCAGCAGTTTTCCCGGACTAGGGGAGTTCTTC. Encoded protein: CASSFPGLGEFF.

CDR3 region: CASSATGTANEKLFF. As DNA, the CDR3 is TGTGCCAGTAGTGCTACCGGGACAGCTAATGAAAAACTGTTTTTT. This chain links TRBV19 with TRBJ1-4; 7 positions match TRBD1. The CDR3 spans 15 residues. The J segment lost 3 bases and the V segment lost 5 bases, leaving 6 bases of the junction unmatched. Germline-derived CDR1 and CDR2 are LNHDA and SQIVND (reference sequence).

The rearrangement joins TRBV7-9 to TRBJ2-5; D not resolved. V lost 6 bases, J lost 3 bases, and 11 bases lay in between. CDR3 length: 13 amino acids. The germline V gene has CDR1 SEHNR and CDR2 FQNEAQ (reference sequence). The CDR3 coding sequence is TGTGCCAGCAGAAAAGTGTCAGAAGAGACCCAGTACTTC. Translated, it gives CASRKVSEETQYF.

V and J are TRBV5-5 and TRBJ2-1; 8 bases agree with TRBD2. The CDR3 extends over 16 amino acids. The J segment lost 1 base and the V segment lost 2 bases, leaving 5 bases of the junction unmatched. Looked up from germline, CDR1 is SGHKS and CDR2 is YYEKEE (reference sequence). The CDR3 is CASSLGLAGSYNEQFF. For the CDR3, the DNA is TGTGCCAGCAGCTTAGGACTAGCAGGGTCCTACAATGAGCAGTTCTTC.

The chain recombines TRBV19 with TRBJ2-1; 8 bases are shared with TRBD2. CDR3 size: 16 residues. Germline V CDR1 and CDR2: LNHDA, SQIVND (reference sequence). The trim removed 6 bases at V and 0 bases at J, leaving 7 bases unmatched. As DNA, the CDR3 is TGTGCCAGTAGGCTATCAACTAGCGGCTCCTACAATGAGCAGTTCTTC. Amino acids: CASRLSTSGSYNEQFF.

This clone was counted only a few times. This chain joins TRBV21-1 and TRBJ2-5; TRBD1 is taken as the D call from the table, unchecked against the DNA. TRBV21-1 is a pseudogene. This CDR3 is built from 13 residues. Written as DNA, the CDR3 is TGTGCCAGCAAGGGGGCCTCACAAGAGACCCAGTACTTC. Encoded protein: CASKGASQETQYF.

This sequence joins TRBV7-2 and TRBJ2-7; D possibly corresponds to TRBD2 (7 bases). Germline V gene sequence: CDR1 SGHTA, CDR2 FQGNSA. Trimming stripped 2 bases from V and 4 bases from J, with 18 bases between. This CDR3 contains 16 residues. The CDR3 sequence: CASSLILGGAVYEQYF. The CDR3 coding sequence is TGTGCCAGCAGCTTAATCTTGGGGGGGGCAGTGTACGAGCAGTACTTC.